The clone carrying this TCR beta chain was seen just once. As yet, its antigen is unknown. This record comes from a study of response to subunit inactivated influenza vaccine. Trimming took 2 bases from V and 10 from J, leaving 7 bases between them. This CDR3 spans 11 amino acids. TCRdb processed the RT-PCR reads anew with MiXCR; each CDR3 protein has one entry. The sample lists hundreds of thousands of distinct CDR3 sequences; 22% were seen once. Study-level findings and limits: Few new T cells, the authors suggested, are recruited by each seasonal influenza vaccination.

This clonotype was sampled from a man between 50 and 69 years old who received an inactivated influenza vaccine. The chain links TRBV12-3 or TRBV12-4 to TRBJ2-3; D uncertain. Source: PBMCs from blood, taken approximately 22 months after vaccination. DNA for the CDR3: TGTGCCAGCAGTTTATATAGCCCGCAGTATTTT. Protein product: CASSLYSPQYF.